The rows below give T cell receptor beta chains drawn from one sample of a study of response to subunit inactivated influenza vaccine. TCRdb independently ran MiXCR on the RT-PCR reads; one entry per CDR3 protein. Of 600,000 to 700,000 distinct CDR3 sequences listed, around 13% are singletons. The input for sequencing was PBMCs from blood, taken 14 to 15 days before vaccination. The receptors were sampled from a man aged 45-65 years who received an inactivated influenza vaccine. Each CDR3 is given with its conserved first and last residue. The D gene is left open where the match is weak. Size tells how often a clone was seen (once, few, many) or the class of an expanded clone, and some rows leave it out.

v_call	j_call	d_call	clone_size	cdr3_nt	cdr3_aa
TRBV7-2	TRBJ1-1	-	few	TGTGCCAGCAGCTTCAGACAGGTGGTCAACACTGAAGCTTTCTTT	CASSFRQVVNTEAFF
TRBV20-1	TRBJ2-3	TRBD1	-	TGCAGTGCCACCACAGGGGGTTGGACAGATACGCAGTATTTT	CSATTGGWTDTQYF
TRBV5-1	TRBJ2-1	TRBD1	-	TGCGCCAGCAGCTTATACACAGGGGGGCGAAACTACAATGAGCAGTTCTTC	CASSLYTGGRNYNEQFF
TRBV11-1	TRBJ2-1	TRBD2	-	TGTGCCAGCAGCCCTGGGACTAGTTACGGCTACAATGAGCAGTTCTTC	CASSPGTSYGYNEQFF
TRBV12-3/TRBV12-4	TRBJ2-1	TRBD2	few	TGTGCCAGCACCAAACCGTGGACTAGCGGGAGGGAAGATGAGCAGTTCTTC	CASTKPWTSGREDEQFF
TRBV6-2/TRBV6-3	TRBJ2-1	TRBD2	-	TGTGCCAGCAGTTCTGGGACTAGCGGGCACTACAATGAGCAGTTCTTC	CASSSGTSGHYNEQFF
TRBV20-1	TRBJ2-1	TRBD2	-	TGCAGTGCACACCGGACTAGCGCCCCAGATGAGCAGTTCTTC	CSAHRTSAPDEQFF
TRBV11-2	TRBJ2-5	-	-	TGTGCCAGCAGCTTAGGTTCGGTACAGACCCAGTACTTC	CASSLGSVQTQYF
TRBV6-2/TRBV6-3	TRBJ2-5	TRBD2	few	TGTGCCAGCAGCCGAGCGGGAGGCAAAGAGACCCAGTACTTC	CASSRAGGKETQYF
TRBV7-2	TRBJ2-5	-	-	TGTGCCAGCAGCTTATGGCGAGCGGAGACCCAGTACTTC	CASSLWRAETQYF
TRBV7-2	TRBJ2-2	-	-	TGTGCCAGCAGCTTAGGACGAATGATGAACACCGGGGAGCTGTTTTTT	CASSLGRMMNTGELFF
TRBV5-1	TRBJ2-1	TRBD2	few	TGCGCCAGCAGCTTTACTAGCGGGCGGTATAATTCCTACAATGAGCAGTTCTTC	CASSFTSGRYNSYNEQFF
TRBV15	TRBJ2-3	-	few	TGTGCCACCAGCATGGGTCGGAGCAGCACAGATACGCAGTATTTT	CATSMGRSSTDTQYF
TRBV7-9	TRBJ2-5	-	few	TGTGCCAGCAGCTTAATCGGCAGGGCTTTTGAAGAGACCCAGTACTTC	CASSLIGRAFEETQYF
TRBV12-3/TRBV12-4	TRBJ2-3	TRBD2	-	TGTGCCAGCAGTTTTAGACTAGCGGGGGGTGATACGCAGTATTTT	CASSFRLAGGDTQYF
TRBV20-1	TRBJ2-1	TRBD2	-	TGCAGTGCTAGAGGCCGGGACTACCAGACCGGGGAGCAGTTCTTC	CSARGRDYQTGEQFF
TRBV5-6	TRBJ2-2	TRBD2	-	TGTGCCAGCAGCTTGGCTCTAGCGGGGCCGAACACCGGGGAGCTGTTTTTT	CASSLALAGPNTGELFF
TRBV20-1	TRBJ2-1	TRBD2	few	TGCAGTGCTAGGGCCGGAGGACTAGCTAACAATGAGCAGTTCTTC	CSARAGGLANNEQFF
TRBV4-2	TRBJ2-2	TRBD2	many	TGTGCCAGCAGCCCGACTAGCGGGAGAGAGGATACCGGGGAGCTGTTTTTT	CASSPTSGREDTGELFF
TRBV5-1	TRBJ1-5	-	once	TGCGCCAGCAGCCCCGAAACAGGGCTAAATCAGCCCCAGCATTTT	CASSPETGLNQPQHF
TRBV5-1	TRBJ2-7	TRBD1	many	TGCGCCAGCAGCCCCGTGACCAGACAGGGGGCGGAGCAGTACTTC	CASSPVTRQGAEQYF
TRBV29-1	TRBJ2-3	TRBD2	many	TGCAGCGTTGTGCGGGGGGCAAGGGCAGATACGCAGTATTTT	CSVVRGARADTQYF
TRBV11-2	TRBJ2-5	-	-	TGTGCCAGCAACCCGGGGGGGGTGAGGGGGCCCCAAGAGACCCAGTACTTC	CASNPGGVRGPQETQYF
TRBV28	TRBJ2-7	-	-	TGTGCCAGCAGCCGGCCGGACGGATTTTACGAGCAGTACTTC	CASSRPDGFYEQYF
TRBV7-8	TRBJ2-1	TRBD1	few	TGTGCCAGCAGCTTAGAAATTCTGGACAGGGGTGGTGAGCAGTTCTTC	CASSLEILDRGGEQFF
TRBV14	TRBJ2-3	-	-	TGTGCCAGCAGCCAAGGACCTATTATGGGCGCGCAGTATTTT	CASSQGPIMGAQYF
TRBV15	TRBJ2-7	TRBD1	-	TGTGCCACCAGCAGAGAAAGACAGGGTAGCTACGAGCAGTACTTC	CATSRERQGSYEQYF
TRBV12-3/TRBV12-4	TRBJ1-2	-	-	TGTGCCAGCACCCTCACAGGGCGGTCTGGCTACACCTTC	CASTLTGRSGYTF
TRBV9	TRBJ2-2	TRBD2	-	TGTGCCAGCAGCGTAGATAGCGGGAGGGTTGCCGGGGAGCTGTTTTTT	CASSVDSGRVAGELFF
TRBV6-2/TRBV6-3	TRBJ2-5	-	-	TGTGCCAGCAGTTATGCGGGTGTGGCGGAGACCCAGTACTTC	CASSYAGVAETQYF
TRBV20-1	TRBJ1-2	-	-	TGCAGTGGGGAGGGCTACACCTTC	CSGEGYTF
TRBV6-1	TRBJ2-7	-	few	TGTGCCAGCAGTGAGTCCGGGACCGAACTCTACGAGCAGTACTTC	CASSESGTELYEQYF
TRBV7-6	TRBJ2-3	TRBD2	-	TGTGCCAGCAGCTTAAGACTAGCGGGAGGCCCCCTGACAGATACGCAGTATTTT	CASSLRLAGGPLTDTQYF
TRBV7-9	TRBJ2-5	TRBD1	-	TGTGCCAGCAGCTTAAAGGGGGACAGTAAATCCCAAGAGACCCAGTACTTC	CASSLKGDSKSQETQYF
TRBV7-8	TRBJ2-2	-	-	TGTGCCAGCAGCTTAGGCATATTGAACACCGGGGAGCTGTTTTTT	CASSLGILNTGELFF
TRBV2	TRBJ2-2	-	-	TGTGCCAGCACCTCTAGAGGAAACACCGGGGAGCTGTTTTTT	CASTSRGNTGELFF
TRBV5-5	TRBJ1-1	TRBD1	-	TGTGCCAGCAGCCGCCGACAGGGCCCCCTGAACACTGAAGCTTTCTTT	CASSRRQGPLNTEAFF
TRBV7-9	TRBJ2-1	-	many	TGTGCCAGCAGCCCAGGTATTAGCTCCTACAATGAGCAGTTCTTC	CASSPGISSYNEQFF
TRBV18	TRBJ2-4	-	-	TGTGCCAGCTCACCAGCCAGGGCCGACCTAGCCAAAAACATTCAGTACTTC	CASSPARADLAKNIQYF
TRBV10-3	TRBJ2-1	TRBD2	few	TGTGCCATCAGTGAAGGCCTAGCGGGGGGATCCTACAATGAGCAGTTCTTC	CAISEGLAGGSYNEQFF
TRBV11-2	TRBJ2-3	TRBD2	-	TGTGCCAGCAGCTCCGGGTTATCTAGGGAGGGCCCTCGCACAGATACGCAGTATTTT	CASSSGLSREGPRTDTQYF
TRBV5-1	TRBJ2-7	TRBD1	few	TGCGCCAGCAGCCCCATGGGACAGGGGGTTCTCGAGCAGTACTTC	CASSPMGQGVLEQYF
TRBV15	TRBJ2-1	TRBD2	many	TGTGCCACCAGCGGGCTTAGCGGGGGGACATCCTACAATGAGCAGTTCTTC	CATSGLSGGTSYNEQFF
TRBV9	TRBJ2-7	-	-	TGTGCCAGCAGCGTAGGTGGATGGGACACCTACGAGCAGTACTTC	CASSVGGWDTYEQYF
TRBV5-1	TRBJ2-5	-	few	TGCGCCAGCACGGAATCAGGGACCCGAGAGACCCAGTACTTC	CASTESGTRETQYF
TRBV28	TRBJ2-1	TRBD2	few	TGTGCCAGCAGTTTATACGAAGCGGGAGCGCTACTCAATGAGCAGTTCTTC	CASSLYEAGALLNEQFF
TRBV7-2	TRBJ2-7	TRBD1	-	TGTGCCAGCAGCTCAACAGGGGGCGCGACCTACGAGCAGTACTTC	CASSSTGGATYEQYF
TRBV20-1	TRBJ2-5	-	-	TGCAGTGCTCACAATTTTGGCGGGCAAGAGACCCAGTACTTC	CSAHNFGGQETQYF
TRBV4-1	TRBJ2-2	TRBD2	-	TGCGCCAGCAGCTTTAGGACTAGCCCAACCGGGGAGCTGTTTTTT	CASSFRTSPTGELFF
TRBV24-1	TRBJ2-1	TRBD2	-	TGTGCCACCAGTGACGCACTAGCGGGAGATTTCAATGAGCAGTTCTTC	CATSDALAGDFNEQFF
TRBV6-1	TRBJ1-6	-	-	TGTGCCAGCACTATCGACAGATATAATTCACCCCTCCACTTT	CASTIDRYNSPLHF
TRBV10-2	TRBJ2-4	-	many	TGCGCCAGCAGTGAGGGGGAAGGACTAGCCAAAAACATTCAGTACTTC	CASSEGEGLAKNIQYF
TRBV24-1	TRBJ2-1	TRBD2	few	TGTGCCACCAGTGATTTCGGCCTAGCGGGAGGGTCAGAGCAGTTCTTC	CATSDFGLAGGSEQFF
TRBV7-2	TRBJ2-5	-	few	TGTGCCAGCAGCACTGACAGAATTGAGACCCAGTACTTC	CASSTDRIETQYF
TRBV18	TRBJ1-1	-	few	TGTGCCAGCTCACGAGGGGAGACGGGATCAGCTTTCTTT	CASSRGETGSAFF
TRBV10-3	TRBJ2-1	-	few	TGTGCCATCAGTGAGTCGGTCTATGGACAGTACTCCTACAATGAGCAGTTCTTC	CAISESVYGQYSYNEQFF
TRBV3-1	TRBJ2-5	-	few	TGTGCCAGCAGCCATATACCGACAGACCAAGAGACCCAGTACTTC	CASSHIPTDQETQYF
TRBV6-2/TRBV6-3	TRBJ2-1	TRBD1	few	TGTGCCAGCAGTTACTCACCGGGACAGGGGAAGGATGAGCAGTTCTTC	CASSYSPGQGKDEQFF
TRBV10-3	TRBJ2-7	-	many	TGTGCCATCAGTGAGCGGGACACCCGCCAGGGCGAGCAGTACTTC	CAISERDTRQGEQYF
TRBV20-1	TRBJ2-2	TRBD1	-	TGCAGTGCTAGGGAAGCCGGGACAGGGGGTGGCACCGGGGAGCTGTTTTTT	CSAREAGTGGGTGELFF